The text below deals with one TCR beta chain. The antigen remains undetermined. This entry is derived from a study of radiotherapy plus CTLA-4 blockade in lung cancer. On the study more broadly: Patients showed objective responses in about 20% of cases, and disease control was achieved by 31%. Study observations and caveats: Interferon-beta and early blood T cell clone dynamics reportedly predicted response best. Radiotherapy with ipilimumab was followed by blood expansion of tumor-derived clones.

Clones were read by immunoSEQ multiplex PCR, and TCRdb kept only the in-frame ones, dropping some. The table lists under 3,000 clones, roughly 79% of them singletons, with roughly a fifth in the top ten. Focal radiation with ipilimumab CTLA-4 blockade was given to patients with chemo-refractory metastatic non-small-cell lung cancer. V was pared by 5 bases and J by 1 base, with 12 bases between. CDR3 length: 15 residues. Germline values: CDR1 SGHTA, CDR2 FQGTGA. This sequence originates from a human donor with non-small cell lung cancer that progressed on radiotherapy plus ipilimumab. Specimen: tumor tissue, collected from a patient treated with radiotherapy plus ipilimumab. The chain is built from TRBV7-3 and TRBJ2-1, with D perhaps TRBD2 (7 bases). CDR3 coding DNA: TGTGCCAGCAGCCTAGGGGGGGCGTCCTACAATGAGCAGTTCTTC. This gives the protein CASSLGGASYNEQFF.